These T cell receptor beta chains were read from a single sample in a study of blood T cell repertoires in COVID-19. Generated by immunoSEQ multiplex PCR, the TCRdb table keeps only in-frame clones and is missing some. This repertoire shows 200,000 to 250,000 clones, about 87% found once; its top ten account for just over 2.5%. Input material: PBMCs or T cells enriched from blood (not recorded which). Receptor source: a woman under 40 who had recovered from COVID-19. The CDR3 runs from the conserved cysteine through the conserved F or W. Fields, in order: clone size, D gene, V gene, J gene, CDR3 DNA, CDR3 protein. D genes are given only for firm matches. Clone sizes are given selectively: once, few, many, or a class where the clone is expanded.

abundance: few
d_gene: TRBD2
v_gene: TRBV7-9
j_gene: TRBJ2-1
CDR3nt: TGTGCCAGCAGCTTCGAGGGACTAGCGGGGTGGTCCTACAATGAGCAGTTCTTC
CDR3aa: CASSFEGLAGWSYNEQFF

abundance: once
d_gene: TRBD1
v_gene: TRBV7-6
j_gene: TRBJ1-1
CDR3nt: TGTGCCAGCAGCCGCGACAGGGCTCACGAAGCTTTCTTT
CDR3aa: CASSRDRAHEAFF

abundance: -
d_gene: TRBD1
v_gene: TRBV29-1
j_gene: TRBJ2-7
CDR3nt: TGCAGCGTTGAAGACGACAGGGGATACGAGCAGTACTTC
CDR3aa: CSVEDDRGYEQYF

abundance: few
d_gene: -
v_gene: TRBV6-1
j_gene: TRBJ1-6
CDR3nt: TGTGCCAGCAGTGAAGCTAGGGCCGTAGCGGCCTCACCCCTCCACTTT
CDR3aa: CASSEARAVAASPLHF

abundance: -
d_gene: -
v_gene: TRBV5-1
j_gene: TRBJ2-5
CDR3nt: TGCGCCAGCAGCTTGGGGGCGGAGACCCAGTACTTC
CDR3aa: CASSLGAETQYF

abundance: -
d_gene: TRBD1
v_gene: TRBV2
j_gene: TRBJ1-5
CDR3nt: TGTGCCAGCAGTACTGACAGGGATAGTAGCAATCAGCCCCAGCATTTT
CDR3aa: CASSTDRDSSNQPQHF

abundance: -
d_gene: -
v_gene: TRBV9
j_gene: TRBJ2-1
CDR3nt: TGTGCCAGCAGCGTAGTCTCAGGAGGGGATGAGCAGTTCTTC
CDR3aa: CASSVVSGGDEQFF

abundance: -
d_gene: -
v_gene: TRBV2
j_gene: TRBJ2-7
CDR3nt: TGTGCCAGCAGTGAAAGGAGGGGGCAGTATGAGCAGTACTTC
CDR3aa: CASSERRGQYEQYF

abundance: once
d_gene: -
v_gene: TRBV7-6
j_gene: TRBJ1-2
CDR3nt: TGTGCCAGCAGCTTAGGATCCGGGGGGTTCTATGGCTACACCTTC
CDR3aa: CASSLGSGGFYGYTF

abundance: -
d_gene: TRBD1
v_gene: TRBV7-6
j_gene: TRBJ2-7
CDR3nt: TGTGCCAGCAGCTTAGCTCGGACAGGGGGAACCTACGAGCAGTACTTC
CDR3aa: CASSLARTGGTYEQYF

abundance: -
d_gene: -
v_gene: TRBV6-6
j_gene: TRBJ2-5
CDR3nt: TGTGCCAGCAGTTACCTGAGGGCGGAGACCCAGTACTTC
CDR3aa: CASSYLRAETQYF

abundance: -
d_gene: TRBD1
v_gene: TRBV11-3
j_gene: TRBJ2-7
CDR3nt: TGTGCCAGCAGCTGGACGACAGGGGCCGAGCAGTACTTC
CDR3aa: CASSWTTGAEQYF

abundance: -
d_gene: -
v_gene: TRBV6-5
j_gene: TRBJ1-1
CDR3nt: TGTGCCAGCAGTTTCCCTTTGGAGGGGACGAACACTGAAGCTTTCTTT
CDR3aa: CASSFPLEGTNTEAFF

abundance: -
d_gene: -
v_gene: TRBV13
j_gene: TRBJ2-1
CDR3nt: TGTGCCAGCAGCTTAGGCCTTTCGCTTACGGGGAATGAGCAGTTCTTC
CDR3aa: CASSLGLSLTGNEQFF

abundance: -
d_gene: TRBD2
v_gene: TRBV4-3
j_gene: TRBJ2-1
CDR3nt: TGCGCCAGCAGCCCCCAACTAGCGGGGCCCGGGGGGGATTACAATGAGCAGTTCTTC
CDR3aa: CASSPQLAGPGGDYNEQFF

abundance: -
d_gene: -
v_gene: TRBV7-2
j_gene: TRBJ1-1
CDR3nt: TGTGCCAGCACCCAGGACAGGAACACTGAAGCTTTCTTT
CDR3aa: CASTQDRNTEAFF

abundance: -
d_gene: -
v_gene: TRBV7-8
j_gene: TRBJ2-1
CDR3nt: TGTGCCAGCAGCTTGGCCTACCTGAGCGATGAGCAGTTCTTC
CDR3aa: CASSLAYLSDEQFF

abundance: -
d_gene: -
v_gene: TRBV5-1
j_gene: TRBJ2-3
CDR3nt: TGCGCCAGCAGCCCGGAGGGCAGGGTAGGGCCTGATACGCAGTATTTT
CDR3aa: CASSPEGRVGPDTQYF

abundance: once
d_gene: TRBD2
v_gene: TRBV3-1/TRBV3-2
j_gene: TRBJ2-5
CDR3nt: TGTGCCAGCAGCCAAGATCAGGCGGGGGGGACCCAAGAGACCCAGTACTTC
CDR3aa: CASSQDQAGGTQETQYF

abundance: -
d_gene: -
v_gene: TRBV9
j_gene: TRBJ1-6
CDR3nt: TGTGCCAGCAGCGTAACCCCGACGGAGGTCTCCACGAGGAATTCACCCCTCCACTTT
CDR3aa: CASSVTPTEVSTRNSPLHF

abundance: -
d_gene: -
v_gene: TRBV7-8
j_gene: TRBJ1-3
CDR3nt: TGTGCCAGCAGCTTAGCTTCAGGGTACCCCTCTGGAAACACCATATATTTT
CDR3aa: CASSLASGYPSGNTIYF

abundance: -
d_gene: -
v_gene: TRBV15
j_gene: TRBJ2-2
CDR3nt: TGTGCCACCGAAATGACAGGGAACACCGGGGAGCTGTTTTTT
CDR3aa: CATEMTGNTGELFF

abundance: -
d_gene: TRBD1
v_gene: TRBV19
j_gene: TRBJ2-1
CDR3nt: TGTGCCAGTAGTGTCTCGGGGACAGGGGTTCGGGGTGAGCAGTTCTTC
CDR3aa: CASSVSGTGVRGEQFF

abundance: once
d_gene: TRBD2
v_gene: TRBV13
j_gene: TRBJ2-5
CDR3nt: TGTGCCAGCAGCGAGCGGGGGGACCAAGAGACCCAGTACTTC
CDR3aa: CASSERGDQETQYF

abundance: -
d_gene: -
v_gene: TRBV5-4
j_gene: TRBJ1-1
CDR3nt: TGTGCCAGCAGTCCGACAGGCACTGAAGCTTTCTTT
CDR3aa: CASSPTGTEAFF

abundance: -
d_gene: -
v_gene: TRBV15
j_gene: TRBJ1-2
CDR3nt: TGTGCCACCAGCAACGACCCGGGGGGGTACTATGGCTACACCTTC
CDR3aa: CATSNDPGGYYGYTF

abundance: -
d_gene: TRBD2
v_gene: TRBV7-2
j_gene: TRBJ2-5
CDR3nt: TGTGCCAGCAGCTCCGGACTAGCCGAAGGAGAGACCCAGTACTTC
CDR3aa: CASSSGLAEGETQYF

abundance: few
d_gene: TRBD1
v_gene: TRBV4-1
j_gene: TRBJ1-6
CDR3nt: TGCGCCAGCAGCCGGCCCGACAGGGTTAGTTCACCCCTCCACTTT
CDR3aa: CASSRPDRVSSPLHF

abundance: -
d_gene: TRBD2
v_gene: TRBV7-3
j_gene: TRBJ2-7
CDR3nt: TGTGCCAGCAGCTTGGTAGCGGGCGAGCAGTACTTC
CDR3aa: CASSLVAGEQYF

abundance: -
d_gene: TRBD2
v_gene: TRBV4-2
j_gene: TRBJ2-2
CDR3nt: TGTGCCAGCAGCCAAGAGTTCGGGGGGGCCTGGATCGGGGAGCTGTTTTTT
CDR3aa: CASSQEFGGAWIGELFF

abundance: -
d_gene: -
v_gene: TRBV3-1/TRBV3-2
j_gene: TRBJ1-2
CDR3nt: TGTGCCAGCAGCCAGGACCGGACAGTGCCCCTCTATGGCTACACCTTC
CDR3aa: CASSQDRTVPLYGYTF

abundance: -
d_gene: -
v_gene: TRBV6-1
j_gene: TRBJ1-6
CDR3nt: TGTGCCAGCAGTGAGGGGAGGGATTCACCCCTCCACTTT
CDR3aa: CASSEGRDSPLHF

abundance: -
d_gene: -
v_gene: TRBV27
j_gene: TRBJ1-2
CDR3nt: TGTGCCAGCTCACTCTCCACAGGGCTCGAGTTATCCGGCTACACCTTC
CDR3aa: CASSLSTGLELSGYTF

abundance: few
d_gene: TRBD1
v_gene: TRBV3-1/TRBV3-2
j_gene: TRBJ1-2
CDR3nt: TGTGCCAGCAGCCAAGGAGGTCACAGGGGGGACGTTGATGGCTACACCTTC
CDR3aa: CASSQGGHRGDVDGYTF

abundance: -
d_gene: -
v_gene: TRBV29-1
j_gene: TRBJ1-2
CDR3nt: TGCAGCGTTGAAGGGCTAGACTCCAGTCCTCCTAACTATGGCTACACCTTC
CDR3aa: CSVEGLDSSPPNYGYTF

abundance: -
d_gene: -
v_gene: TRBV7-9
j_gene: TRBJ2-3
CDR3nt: TGTGCCAGCAGCCCGCCTAAGCAGGGGGGATACACAGATACGCAGTATTTT
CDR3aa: CASSPPKQGGYTDTQYF

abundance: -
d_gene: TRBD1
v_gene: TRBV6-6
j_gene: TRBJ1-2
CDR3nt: TGTGCCAGCAATACCCCGGGACAGGGGAGCTATGGCTACACCTTC
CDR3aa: CASNTPGQGSYGYTF

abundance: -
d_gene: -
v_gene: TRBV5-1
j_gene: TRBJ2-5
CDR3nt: TGCGCCAGCAGCTTGGATCTACTAGGGGAGACCCAGTACTTC
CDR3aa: CASSLDLLGETQYF

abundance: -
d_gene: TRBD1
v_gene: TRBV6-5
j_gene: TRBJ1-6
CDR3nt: TGTGCCAGCGGAGACAGGGGAAGGAATTCACCCCTCCACTTT
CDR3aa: CASGDRGRNSPLHF

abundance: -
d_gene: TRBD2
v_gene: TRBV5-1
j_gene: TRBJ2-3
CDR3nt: TGCGCCAGCAGGTTTAGCGGGGGCCCAGATACGCAGTATTTT
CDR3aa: CASRFSGGPDTQYF

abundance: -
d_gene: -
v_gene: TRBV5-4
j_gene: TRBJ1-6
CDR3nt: TGTGCCAGCAGCTTGTGGGTAACAGGATTTAGGATTTCACCCCTCCACTTT
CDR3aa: CASSLWVTGFRISPLHF

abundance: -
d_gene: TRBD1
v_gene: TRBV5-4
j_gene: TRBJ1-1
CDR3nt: TGTGCCAGCAGCTTGCGGGGGGACAGGGGGCGATGGGCTTTCTTT
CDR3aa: CASSLRGDRGRWAFF

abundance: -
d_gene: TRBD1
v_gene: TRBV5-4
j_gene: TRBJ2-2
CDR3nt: TGTGCCAGCAGCTCTAGACAGGGAAACACCGGGGAGCTGTTTTTT
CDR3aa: CASSSRQGNTGELFF

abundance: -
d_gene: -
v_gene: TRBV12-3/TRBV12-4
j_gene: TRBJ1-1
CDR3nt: TGTGCCAGCAGTCCGGCGGGCGCGACTGAAGCTTTCTTT
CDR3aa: CASSPAGATEAFF

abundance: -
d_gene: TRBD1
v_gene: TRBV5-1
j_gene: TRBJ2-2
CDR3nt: TGCGCCAGCAGCAGGGGGACAGCTCACACCGGGGAGCTGTTTTTT
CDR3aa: CASSRGTAHTGELFF

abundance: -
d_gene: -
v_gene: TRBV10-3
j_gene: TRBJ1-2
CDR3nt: TGTGCCATCAGTGAGGTGAAGGAGCTATATGGCTACACCTTC
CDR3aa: CAISEVKELYGYTF

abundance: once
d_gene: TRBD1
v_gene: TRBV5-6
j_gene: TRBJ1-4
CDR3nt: TGTGCCAGCACGCCACAGGGGAATGATGAAAAACTGTTTTTT
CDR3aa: CASTPQGNDEKLFF

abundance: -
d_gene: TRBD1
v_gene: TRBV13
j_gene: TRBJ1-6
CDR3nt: TGTGCCAGCAGCCCCGGGACAGGGCTTGATTCACCCCTCCACTTT
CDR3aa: CASSPGTGLDSPLHF

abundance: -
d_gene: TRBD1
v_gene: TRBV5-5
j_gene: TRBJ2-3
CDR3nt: TGTGCCAGCAGCTTGGAGACAGGGAAAACAGATACGCAGTATTTT
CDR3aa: CASSLETGKTDTQYF

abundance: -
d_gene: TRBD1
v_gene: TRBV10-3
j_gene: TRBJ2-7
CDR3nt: TGTGCCATCAGGTGGCAGGGGGACGGGTACGAGCAGTACTTC
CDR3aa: CAIRWQGDGYEQYF

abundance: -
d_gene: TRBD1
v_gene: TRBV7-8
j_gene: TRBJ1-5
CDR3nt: TGTGCCAGCAGCCCACGCCCCGGGACAGGGACAGGGGGGCCCCAGCATTTT
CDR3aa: CASSPRPGTGTGGPQHF

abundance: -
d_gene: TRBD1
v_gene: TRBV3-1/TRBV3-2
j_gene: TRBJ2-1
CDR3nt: TGTGCCAGCAGCCAAGGAGTGGGCAGGGGGTCCTACAATGAGCAGTTCTTC
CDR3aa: CASSQGVGRGSYNEQFF

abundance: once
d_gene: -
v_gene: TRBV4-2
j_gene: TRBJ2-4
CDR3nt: TGTGCCAGCAGCCAAGGCGGGACCGGGGACATTCAGTACTTC
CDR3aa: CASSQGGTGDIQYF

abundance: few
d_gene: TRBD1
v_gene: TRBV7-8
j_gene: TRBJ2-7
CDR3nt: TGTGCCAGCAGCACGGACAGGGGAGAGCAGTACTTC
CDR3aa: CASSTDRGEQYF

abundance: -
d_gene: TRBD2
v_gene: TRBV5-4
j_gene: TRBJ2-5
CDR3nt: TGTGCCAGCAGCCCCGGGACTAGCAAAGAGACCCAGTACTTC
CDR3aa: CASSPGTSKETQYF

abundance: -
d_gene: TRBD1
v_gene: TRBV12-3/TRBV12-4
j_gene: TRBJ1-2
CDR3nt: TGTGCCAGCAGTTTGTACAGGGGGGAAGGCTACACCTTC
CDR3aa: CASSLYRGEGYTF

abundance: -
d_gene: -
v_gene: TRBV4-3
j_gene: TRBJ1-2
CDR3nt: TGCGCCAGCAGCCAAGATTCCTGGCGGGGCTACACCTTC
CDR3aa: CASSQDSWRGYTF

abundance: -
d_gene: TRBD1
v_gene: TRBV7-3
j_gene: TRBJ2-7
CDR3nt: TGTGCCAGCAGTACCGGGACAGGGAGCTACGAGCAGTACTTC
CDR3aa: CASSTGTGSYEQYF

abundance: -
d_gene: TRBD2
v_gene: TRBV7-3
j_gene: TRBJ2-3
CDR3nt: TGTGCCAGCAGCCGTGGACTAGCGGGGGACACAGATACGCAGTATTTT
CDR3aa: CASSRGLAGDTDTQYF